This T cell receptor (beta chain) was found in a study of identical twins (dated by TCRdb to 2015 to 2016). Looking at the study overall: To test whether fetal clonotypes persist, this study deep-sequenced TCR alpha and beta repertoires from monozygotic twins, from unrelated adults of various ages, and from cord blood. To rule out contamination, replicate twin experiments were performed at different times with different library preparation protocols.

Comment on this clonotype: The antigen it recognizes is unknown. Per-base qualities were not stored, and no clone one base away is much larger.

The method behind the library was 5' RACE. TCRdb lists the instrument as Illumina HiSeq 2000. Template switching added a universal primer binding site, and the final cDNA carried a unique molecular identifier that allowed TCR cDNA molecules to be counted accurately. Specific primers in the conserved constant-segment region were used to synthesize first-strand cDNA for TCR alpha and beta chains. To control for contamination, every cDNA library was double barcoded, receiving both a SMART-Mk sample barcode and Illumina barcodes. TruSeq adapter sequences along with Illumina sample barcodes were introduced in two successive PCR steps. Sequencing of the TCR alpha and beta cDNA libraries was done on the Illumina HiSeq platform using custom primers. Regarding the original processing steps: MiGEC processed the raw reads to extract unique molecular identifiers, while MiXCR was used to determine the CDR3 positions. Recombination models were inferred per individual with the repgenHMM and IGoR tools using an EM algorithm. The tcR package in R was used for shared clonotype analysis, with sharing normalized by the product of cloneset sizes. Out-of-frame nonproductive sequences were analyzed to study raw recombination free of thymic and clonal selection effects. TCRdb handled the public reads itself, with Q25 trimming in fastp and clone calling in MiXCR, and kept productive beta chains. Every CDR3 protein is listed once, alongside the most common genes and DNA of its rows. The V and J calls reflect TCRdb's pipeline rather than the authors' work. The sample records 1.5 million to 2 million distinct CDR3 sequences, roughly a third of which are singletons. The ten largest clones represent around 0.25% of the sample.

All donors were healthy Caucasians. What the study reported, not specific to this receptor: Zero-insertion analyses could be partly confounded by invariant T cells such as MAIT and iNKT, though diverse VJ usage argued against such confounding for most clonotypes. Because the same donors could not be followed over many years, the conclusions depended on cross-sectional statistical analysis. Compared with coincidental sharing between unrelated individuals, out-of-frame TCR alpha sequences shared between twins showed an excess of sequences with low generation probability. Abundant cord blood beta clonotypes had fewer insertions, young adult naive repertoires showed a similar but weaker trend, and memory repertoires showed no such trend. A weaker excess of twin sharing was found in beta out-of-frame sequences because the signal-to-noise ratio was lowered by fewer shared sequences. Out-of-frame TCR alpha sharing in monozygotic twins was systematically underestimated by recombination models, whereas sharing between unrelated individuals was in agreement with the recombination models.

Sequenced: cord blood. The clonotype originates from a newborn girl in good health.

The sequenced DNA is TGTGCCAGCAGTTGGACAGGGATGCGAGAGACCCAGTACTTC. Its coded protein is CASSWTGMRETQYF. The sequence joins TRBV6-2 or TRBV6-3 to TRBJ2-5, and 8 bases in between align with TRBD1. CDR1 MNHEY and CDR2 SVGEGT were looked up in the germline V gene. V is cut back by 4 bases and J by 4 bases, with 5 bases in the junction unmatched. From the cysteine through the phenylalanine, the CDR3 covers 14 amino acids. Just CDR3 DNA is preserved here, 42 bases in frame from base 1.